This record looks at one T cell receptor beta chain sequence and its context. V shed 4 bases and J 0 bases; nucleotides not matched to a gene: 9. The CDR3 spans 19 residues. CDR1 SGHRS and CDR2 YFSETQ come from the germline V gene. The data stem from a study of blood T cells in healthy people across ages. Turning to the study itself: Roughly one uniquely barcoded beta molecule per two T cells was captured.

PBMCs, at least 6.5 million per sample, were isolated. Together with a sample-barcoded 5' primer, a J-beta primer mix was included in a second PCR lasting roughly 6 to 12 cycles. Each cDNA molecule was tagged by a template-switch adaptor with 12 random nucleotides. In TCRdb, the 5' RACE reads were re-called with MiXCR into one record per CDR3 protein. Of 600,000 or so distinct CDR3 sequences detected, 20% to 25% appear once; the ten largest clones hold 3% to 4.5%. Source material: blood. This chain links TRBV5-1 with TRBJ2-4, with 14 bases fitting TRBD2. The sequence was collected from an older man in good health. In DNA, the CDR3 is TGCGCCAGCAGCGCGGGACTAGCGGGGGCAGGGGTAGCCAAAAACATTCAGTACTTC. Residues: CASSAGLAGAGVAKNIQYF.